These 10 T cell receptor beta chains share one sample of origin, sequenced in a study of T cells in tumors after PD-1 blockade. The method was immunoSEQ multiplex PCR; TCRdb's version includes in-frame clones alone and lacks a portion of them. The profile shows roughly 59,000 clones, around 80% of them singletons. The sequenced sample was PBMCs, obtained before anti-PD-1 treatment. These receptors came from a human donor with basal cell carcinoma.

The chain couples TRBV6-5 to TRBJ1-3; weak D call: TRBD1 (5 bases). Germline lookup yields CDR1 MNHEY and CDR2 SVGAGI. This CDR3 comprises 13 residues. Trimming took off 11 bases at V and 0 bases at J, with 11 bases between the two ends. CDR3 DNA: TGTGCCCACGGGGACTCCTCTGGAAACACCATATATTTT. Translation gives CAHGDSSGNTIYF.

This chain joins TRBV30 and TRBJ1-2; no firm D call. Germline V gives CDR1 GTSNPN, CDR2 SVGIG (reference sequence). The CDR3 consists of 12 residues. V gave up 2 bases and J gave up 2 bases, with 6 bases separating them. CDR3 region: CAWSPGNYGYTF. CDR3 nucleotide sequence: TGTGCCTGGAGTCCTGGGAACTATGGCTACACCTTC.

This clone was counted once. The V gene is TRBV5-5, the J gene TRBJ1-5, with TRBD1 identical over 8 bases. This CDR3 has 15 residues. Germline loops: CDR1 SGHKS, CDR2 YYEKEE (reference sequence). V lost 5 bases, J lost 4 bases, and 8 bases stayed unmatched. For the CDR3, the DNA is TGTGCCAGCAGGGGGGGGACAGGTCAGAATCAGCCCCAGCATTTT. It translates to CASRGGTGQNQPQHF.

The chain joins TRBV5-1 to TRBJ2-3; 14 bases are shared with TRBD2. The J segment lost 5 bases and the V segment lost 4 bases, leaving 9 bases of the junction unmatched. The V gene's germline CDR1 is SGHRS and CDR2 YFSETQ. This CDR3 comprises 17 residues. CDR3 DNA: TGCGCCAGCAGCCCAGAACCGGGACTAGCGGGGGTAGATACGCAGTATTTT. Translation: CASSPEPGLAGVDTQYF.

Concerning this clone itself: Sequence at one end of the junction differs from germline and may be a read error. The genes are TRBV18 and TRBJ2-1, with D perhaps being TRBD1 or TRBD2 (6 bases each). Germline V gene lookup returns CDR1 KGHSH and CDR2 LQKENI. This CDR3 contains 15 residues. The DNA of the CDR3 is TGTGCCAGTTCACCCGGGGGCGGTCTGTATAATGAGCAGTTCTTC. Translated: CASSPGGGLYNEQFF. Drawing the rest from reference TRBV18 and TRBJ2-1, the complete variable domain is NAGVMQNPRHLVRRRGQEARLRCSPMKGHSHVYWYRQLPEEGLKFMVYLQKENIIDESGMPKERFSAEFPKEGPSILRIQQVVRGDSAAYFCASSPGGGLYNEQFFGPGTRLTVL.

V is TRBV19 and J is TRBJ1-1; possibly TRBD1 for D (6 bases). The V and J ends lost 3 bases and 0 bases respectively, with 8 bases between them. The germline V gene encodes CDR1 LNHDA and CDR2 SQIVND (reference sequence). The CDR3 is made up of 14 amino acids. The CDR3 here is CASSIEGVNTEAFF. CDR3 DNA sequence: TGTGCCAGTAGTATTGAGGGGGTGAACACTGAAGCTTTCTTT.

This sequence joins TRBV25-1 and TRBJ2-7; D gene unclear. Trimming took 3 bases from V and 4 from J, leaving 19 bases between them. Germline CDR1 reads MGHDK; CDR2 reads SYGVNS. The CDR3 extends over 16 amino acids. The CDR3, as DNA: TGTGCCAGCAGTGATCTCGGCAGTCAGGCTGAGTACGAGCAGTACTTC. The encoded protein is CASSDLGSQAEYEQYF.

To note about this clone: Other nucleotide sequences in the sample specify the same CDR3. The V gene is TRBV19, the J gene TRBJ1-2; 8 bases align to TRBD1. Germline V gene data show CDR1 as LNHDA and CDR2 as SQIVND (reference sequence). The CDR3 sequence is 13 residues long. Trimming at V came to 5 bases and at J to 3 bases, leaving 2 bases not matched to a gene. CDR3 DNA: TGTGCCAGTAGTCCGACAGGGGACTATGGCTACACCTTC. Translation: CASSPTGDYGYTF.

This clone was found once. The chain couples TRBV10-3 to TRBJ2-7; D call uncertain. The V gene's germline CDR1 is ENHRY and CDR2 SYGVKD. V was trimmed by 2 bases and J by 1 base, leaving 9 bases between them. The CDR3 loop spans 14 amino acids. Here the CDR3 DNA reads TGTGCCATCAGTGAGGACCGCTTATCCTACGAGCAGTACTTC. Its translation: CAISEDRLSYEQYF.

This clone was observed many times. The chain recombines TRBV7-3 with TRBJ2-1, with TRBD2 matching 8 bases. The germline V gene encodes CDR1 SGHTA and CDR2 FQGTGA. V was clipped by 0 bases and J by 7 bases; unmatched bases: 8. This CDR3 is 16 amino acids long. The CDR3 nucleotides read TGTGCCAGCAGCTTAACCGGGACTAGAACAGGGAATGAGCAGTTCTTC. It encodes CASSLTGTRTGNEQFF. The full variable domain, its missing parts supplied by reference TRBV7-3 and TRBJ2-1, is GAGVSQTPSNKVTEKGKYVELRCDPISGHTALYWYRQSLGQGPEFLIYFQGTGAADDSGLPNDRFFAVRPEGSVSTLKIQRTERGDSAVYLCASSLTGTRTGNEQFFGPGTRLTVL.